Presented here are 13 T cell receptor beta chains from one specimen sequenced in a study of T cells in Graves' hyperthyroidism and ophthalmopathy. The TCR beta CDR3 regions underwent amplification using RNA transcripts as the source. TCR CDR3 regions were first amplified by RT-PCR with HTBI primers. TCRdb analysed the multiplex PCR reads with MiXCR anew, one entry per CDR3 protein. The sample holds roughly 420,000 distinct CDR3 sequences, 15% to 18% seen once. Sequencing was performed on blood. These receptors were collected from a woman between 18 and 30 years old with Graves' hyperthyroidism.

This clonotype was picked up many times. This chain uses TRBV12-3 or TRBV12-4 with TRBJ2-5, with a weak D call TRBD1 (6 bases). V dropped 3 bases and J dropped 6 bases, with 11 bases sitting between them. CDR3 size: 13 residues. The CDR3: CASSFEQGQTQYF. In nucleotides, the CDR3 is TGTGCCAGCAGTTTCGAACAGGGTCAGACCCAGTACTTC.

This clonotype has a count of ten or more. V and J are TRBV2 and TRBJ2-2, with 7 bases aligning to TRBD1. The CDR3 covers 15 residues. After removal of 7 bases from V and 1 base from J, the junction contained 6 bases not matched to a gene. The V gene's germline CDR1 is SNHLY and CDR2 FYNNEI. The CDR3 DNA reads as TGTGCCAGCACTTGGGACAGCCTGAACACCGGGGAGCTGTTTTTT. Translated: CASTWDSLNTGELFF. The whole variable domain, remainder taken from reference TRBV2 and TRBJ2-2, is EPEVTQTPSHQVTQMGQEVILRCVPISNHLYFYWYRQILGQKVEFLVSFYNNEISEKSEIFDDQFSVERPDGSNFTLKIRSTKLEDSAMYFCASTWDSLNTGELFFGEGSRLTVL.

This chain uses TRBV4-3 with TRBJ2-2; D is perhaps TRBD2 (7 bases). CDR3 size: 18 residues. V lost 5 bases, J lost 4 bases, and 23 bases lay in between. Germline loops: CDR1 LGHNA, CDR2 YSLEER. DNA of the CDR3: TGCGCCAGCAGCGGGGCTAAGGGGGAGGGTTGGAGCACCGGGGAGCTGTTTTTT. It is translated as CASSGAKGEGWSTGELFF.

The V gene is TRBV6-1, the J gene TRBJ2-1; 12 bases match TRBD2. V shed 5 bases and J 6 bases; nucleotides not matched to a gene: 8. The CDR3 consists of 16 residues. Germline V gives CDR1 MNHNS, CDR2 SASEGT. CDR3 loop: CASSSFPSGRANEQFF. CDR3 nucleotide sequence: TGTGCCAGCAGTTCTTTCCCTAGCGGGAGGGCCAATGAGCAGTTCTTC.

There are many counts of this clonotype. This rearrangement joins TRBV12-3 or TRBV12-4 to TRBJ2-7, with TRBD2 identical over 9 bases. The CDR3 has 16 amino acids. V shed 6 bases, J shed 3 bases, and the junction held 12 bases outside the gene matches. In DNA form, the CDR3 reads TGTGCCAGCAGCCCCTTCGAGGCTAGCGGGGACTACGAGCAGTACTTC. This sequence encodes CASSPFEASGDYEQYF.

This clonotype was recorded at least ten times. V and J are TRBV7-6 and TRBJ2-7; D is unclear. V was trimmed by 5 bases and J by 5 bases, leaving 16 bases between them. The CDR3 runs 14 residues. From germline, CDR1 is SGHVS and CDR2 FNYEAQ. The chain's CDR3 is CASSIVPFADEQYF. CDR3 coding DNA: TGTGCCAGCAGCATCGTCCCCTTCGCGGACGAGCAGTACTTC.

This clonotype was found many times. J is TRBJ1-5 and V is TRBV6-1; 7 bases are a match to TRBD1. CDR1 MNHNS and CDR2 SASEGT come from the germline V gene. With V trimmed by 5 bases and J by 4 bases, 8 bases remained unmatched. This CDR3 contains 15 residues. Here the CDR3 reads CASSTRQGVNQPQHF. As DNA, the CDR3 is TGTGCCAGCAGTACACGACAGGGTGTTAATCAGCCCCAGCATTTT.

This clonotype has at least ten counts. The V call is TRBV7-3, the J call TRBJ1-1; no clear D. Germline values: CDR1 SGHTA, CDR2 FQGTGA. V lost 5 bases and J lost 5, with 9 bases in between. CDR3 length equals 12 residues. The CDR3 coding sequence is TGTGCCAGCAGCCCGGACGGGACTGAAGCTTTCTTT. It encodes CASSPDGTEAFF.

V and J are TRBV6-6 and TRBJ1-5, with a possible D match to TRBD1 (6 bases). The V end was cut by 0 bases, the J end by 9 bases, with 21 bases between. Germline CDR1 and CDR2: MNHNY and SVGAGI (reference sequence). There are 17 residues in the CDR3. The CDR3 DNA reads as TGTGCCAGCAGTTACTCGGCTCTGGGGGCCACAATCGTGCCCCAGCATTTT. Protein sequence: CASSYSALGATIVPQHF.

This clonotype has a handful of counts. The genes are TRBV5-1 and TRBJ2-7; 9 positions agree with TRBD2. The CDR3 runs 17 residues. J lost 2 bases, V lost 3 bases, and 12 bases had no gene match. The germline gives CDR1 SGHRS, CDR2 YFSETQ. This CDR3 reads CASSSGAVAGDAYEQYF. The CDR3 coding sequence is TGCGCCAGCAGCTCAGGGGCAGTAGCGGGAGATGCCTACGAGCAGTACTTC.

CDR3 nucleotides: TGCAGCGCTATCTACTCTGGAAACACCATATATTTT. Protein: CSAIYSGNTIYF. V and J are TRBV29-1 and TRBJ1-3; no reliable D call. The V and J ends lost 7 bases and 0 bases respectively, with 7 bases between them. CDR1 and CDR2 (germline): SQVTM, ANQGSEA. The CDR3 contains 12 residues.

In this sample, this clonotype turned up many times. The chain couples TRBV12-3 or TRBV12-4 to TRBJ1-1, with D possibly TRBD1 on 5 matching bases. The CDR3 runs 13 residues. The V and J ends lost 5 bases and 1 base respectively, with 8 bases between them. The DNA for the CDR3 is TGTGCCAGCAGTCGGGACGGGAACACTGAAGCTTTCTTT. Translating gives CASSRDGNTEAFF.

This clonotype was counted many times. The genes are TRBV28 and TRBJ1-1; TRBD1 aligns across 9 bases. The CDR3 has 14 residues. Germline values: CDR1 MDHEN, CDR2 SYDVKM. Trimming removed 4 bases from V and 4 bases from J; junction bases left unmatched: 4. The DNA for the CDR3 is TGTGCCAGCAGTTGGACAGGGGAGGGCACTGAAGCTTTCTTT. It translates to CASSWTGEGTEAFF. The whole variable domain, filled in from reference TRBV28 and TRBJ1-1, reads DVKVTQSSRYLVKRTGEKVFLECVQDMDHENMFWYRQDPGLGLRLIYFSYDVKMKEKGDIPEGYSVSREKKERFSLILESASTNQTSMYLCASSWTGEGTEAFFGQGTRLTVV.